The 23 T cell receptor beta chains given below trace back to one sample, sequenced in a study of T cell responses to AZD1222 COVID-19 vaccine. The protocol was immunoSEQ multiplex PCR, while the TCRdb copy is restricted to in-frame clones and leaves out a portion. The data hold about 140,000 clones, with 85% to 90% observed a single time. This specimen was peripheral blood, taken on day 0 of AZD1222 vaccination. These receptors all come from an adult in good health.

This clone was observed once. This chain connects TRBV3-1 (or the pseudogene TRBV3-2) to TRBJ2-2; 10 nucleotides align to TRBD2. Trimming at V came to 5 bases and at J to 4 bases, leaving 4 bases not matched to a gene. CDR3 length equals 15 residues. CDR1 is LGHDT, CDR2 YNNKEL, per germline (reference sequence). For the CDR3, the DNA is TGTGCCAGCAGCTTTGTAGCGGGGGGCACCGGGGAGCTGTTTTTT. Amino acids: CASSFVAGGTGELFF.

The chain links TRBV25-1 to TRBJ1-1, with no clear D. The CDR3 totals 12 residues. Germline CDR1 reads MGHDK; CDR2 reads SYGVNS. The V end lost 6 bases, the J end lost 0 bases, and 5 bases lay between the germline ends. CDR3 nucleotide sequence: TGTGCCAGCAGAGGACTGAACACTGAAGCTTTCTTT. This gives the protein CASRGLNTEAFF.

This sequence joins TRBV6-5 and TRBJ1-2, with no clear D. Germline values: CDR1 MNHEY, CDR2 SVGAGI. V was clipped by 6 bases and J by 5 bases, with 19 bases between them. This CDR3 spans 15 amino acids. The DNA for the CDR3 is TGTGCCAGCAGGCCGGACGGTTCCCCCGTTTATGGCTACACCTTC. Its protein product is CASRPDGSPVYGYTF.

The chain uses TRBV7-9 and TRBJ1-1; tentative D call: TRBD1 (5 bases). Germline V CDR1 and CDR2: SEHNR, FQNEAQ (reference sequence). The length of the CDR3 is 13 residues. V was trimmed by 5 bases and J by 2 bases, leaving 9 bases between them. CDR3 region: CASSAQGNTEAFF. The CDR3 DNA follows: TGTGCCAGCAGCGCCCAGGGCAACACTGAAGCTTTCTTT.

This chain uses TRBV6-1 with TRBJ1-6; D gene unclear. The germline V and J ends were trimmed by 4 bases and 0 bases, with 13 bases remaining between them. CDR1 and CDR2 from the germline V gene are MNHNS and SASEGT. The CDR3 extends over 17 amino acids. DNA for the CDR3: TGTGCCAGCAGTGGGACCTTGGGAAGCTCCTATAATTCACCCCTCCACTTT. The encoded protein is CASSGTLGSSYNSPLHF.

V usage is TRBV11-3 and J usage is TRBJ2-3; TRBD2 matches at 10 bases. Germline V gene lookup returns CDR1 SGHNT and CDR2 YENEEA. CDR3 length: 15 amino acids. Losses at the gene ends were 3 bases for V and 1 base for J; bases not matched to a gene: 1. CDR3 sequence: CASSFGTSGTDTQYF. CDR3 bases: TGTGCCAGCAGCTTTGGGACTAGCGGCACAGATACGCAGTATTTT.

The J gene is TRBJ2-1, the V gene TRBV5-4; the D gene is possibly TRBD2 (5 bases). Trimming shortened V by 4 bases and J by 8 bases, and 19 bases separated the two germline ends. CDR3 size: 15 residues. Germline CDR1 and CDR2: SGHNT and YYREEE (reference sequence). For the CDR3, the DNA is TGTGCCAGCAGCCCTGGGTTGAGGGCGCTCGATGAGCAGTTCTTC. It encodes CASSPGLRALDEQFF.

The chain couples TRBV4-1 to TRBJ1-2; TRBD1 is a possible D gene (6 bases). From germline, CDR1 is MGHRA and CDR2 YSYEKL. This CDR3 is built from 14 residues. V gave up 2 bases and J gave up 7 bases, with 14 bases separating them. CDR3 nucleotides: TGCGCCAGCAGCCAACCCGGGACACTTCTTGGCTACACCTTC. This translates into CASSQPGTLLGYTF.

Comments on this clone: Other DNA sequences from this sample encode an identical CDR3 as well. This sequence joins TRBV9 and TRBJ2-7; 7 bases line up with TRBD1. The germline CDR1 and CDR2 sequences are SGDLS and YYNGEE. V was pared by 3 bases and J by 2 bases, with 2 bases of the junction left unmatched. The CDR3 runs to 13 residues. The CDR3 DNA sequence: TGTGCCAGCAGCGGACAGGGTGCCTACGAGCAGTACTTC. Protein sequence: CASSGQGAYEQYF. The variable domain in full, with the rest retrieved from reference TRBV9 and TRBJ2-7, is DSGVTQTPKHLITATGQRVTLRCSPRSGDLSVYWYQQSLDQGLQFLIQYYNGEERAKGNILERFSAQQFPDLHSELNLSSLELGDSALYFCASSGQGAYEQYFGPGTRLTVT.

CDR3 loop: CASSPLRLDYNEQFF. The CDR3, as DNA: TGTGCCAGCAGCCCCCTAAGACTAGACTACAATGAGCAGTTCTTC. The genes are TRBV28 and TRBJ2-1, with TRBD2 as a possible D gene (6 bases). The germline gives CDR1 MDHEN, CDR2 SYDVKM. The CDR3 is made up of 15 amino acids. Trimming stripped 6 bases from V and 3 bases from J, with 15 bases between.

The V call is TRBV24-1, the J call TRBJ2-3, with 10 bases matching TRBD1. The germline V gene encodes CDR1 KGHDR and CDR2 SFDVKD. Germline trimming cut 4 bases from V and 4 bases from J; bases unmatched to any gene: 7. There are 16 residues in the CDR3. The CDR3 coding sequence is TGTGCCACCAGTGACCCCGGACAGGGGGACTCAGATACGCAGTATTTT. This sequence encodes CATSDPGQGDSDTQYF.

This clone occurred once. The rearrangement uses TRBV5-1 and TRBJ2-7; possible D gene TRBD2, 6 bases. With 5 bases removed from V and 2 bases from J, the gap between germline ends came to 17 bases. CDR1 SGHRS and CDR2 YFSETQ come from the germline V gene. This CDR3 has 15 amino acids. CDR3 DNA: TGCGCCAGCAGTGTGGTGGGAGGACAAGCCTACGAGCAGTACTTC. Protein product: CASSVVGGQAYEQYF.

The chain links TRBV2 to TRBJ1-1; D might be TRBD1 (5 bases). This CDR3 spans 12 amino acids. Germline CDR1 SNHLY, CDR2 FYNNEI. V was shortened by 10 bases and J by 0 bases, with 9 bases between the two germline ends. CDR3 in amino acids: CATQDLNTEAFF. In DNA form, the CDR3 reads TGTGCCACACAGGATTTGAACACTGAAGCTTTCTTT.

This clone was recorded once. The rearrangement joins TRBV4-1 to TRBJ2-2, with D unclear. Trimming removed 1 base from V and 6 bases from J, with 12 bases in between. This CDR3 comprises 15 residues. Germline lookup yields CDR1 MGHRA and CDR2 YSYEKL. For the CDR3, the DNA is TGCGCCAGCAGCCAAGTGTTCTGGGTTCCCGGGGAGCTGTTTTTT. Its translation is CASSQVFWVPGELFF.

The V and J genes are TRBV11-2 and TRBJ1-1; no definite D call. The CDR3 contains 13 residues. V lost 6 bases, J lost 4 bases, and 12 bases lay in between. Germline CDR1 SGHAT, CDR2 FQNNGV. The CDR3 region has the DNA TGTGCCAGCAGTCTTCGATCTGGCACTGAAGCTTTCTTT. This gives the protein CASSLRSGTEAFF. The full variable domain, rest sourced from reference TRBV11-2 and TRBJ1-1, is EAGVAQSPRYKIIEKRQSVAFWCNPISGHATLYWYQQILGQGPKLLIQFQNNGVVDDSQLPKDRFSAERLKGVDSTLKIQPAKLEDSAVYLCASSLRSGTEAFFGQGTRLTVV.

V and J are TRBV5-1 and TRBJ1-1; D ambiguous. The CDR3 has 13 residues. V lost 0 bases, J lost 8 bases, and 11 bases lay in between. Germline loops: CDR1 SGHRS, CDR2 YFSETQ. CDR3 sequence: CASSLVGSGEAFF. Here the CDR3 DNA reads TGCGCCAGCAGCTTGGTGGGGAGCGGCGAAGCTTTCTTT.

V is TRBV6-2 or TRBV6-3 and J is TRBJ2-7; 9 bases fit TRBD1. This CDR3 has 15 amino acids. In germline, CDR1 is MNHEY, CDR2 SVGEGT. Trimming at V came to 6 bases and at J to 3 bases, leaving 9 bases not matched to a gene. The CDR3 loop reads CASSQAGTGSYEQYF. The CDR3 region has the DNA TGTGCCAGCAGCCAGGCCGGGACAGGGAGCTACGAGCAGTACTTC.

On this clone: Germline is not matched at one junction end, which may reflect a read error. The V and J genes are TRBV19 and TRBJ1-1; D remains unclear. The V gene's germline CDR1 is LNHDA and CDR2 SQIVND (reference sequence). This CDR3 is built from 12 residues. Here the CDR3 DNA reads TGTGCCAGTATTATAGGCACGGGGAGATGTTTCTTT. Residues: CASIIGTGRCFF.

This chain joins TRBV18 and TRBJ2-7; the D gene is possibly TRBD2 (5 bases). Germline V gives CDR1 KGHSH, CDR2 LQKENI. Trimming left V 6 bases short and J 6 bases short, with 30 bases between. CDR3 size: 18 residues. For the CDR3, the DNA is TGTGCCAGCTCCCCCCCGGTGGTGGAGCGGAGTGAGAGGAGCGAGCAGTACTTC. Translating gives CASSPPVVERSERSEQYF.

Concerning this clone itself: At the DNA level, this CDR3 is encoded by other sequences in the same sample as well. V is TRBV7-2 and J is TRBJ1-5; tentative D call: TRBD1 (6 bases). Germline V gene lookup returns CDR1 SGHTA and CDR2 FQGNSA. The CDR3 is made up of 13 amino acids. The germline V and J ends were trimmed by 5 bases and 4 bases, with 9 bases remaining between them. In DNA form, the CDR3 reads TGTGCCAGCAGCCTAAGGGGGAATCAGCCCCAGCATTTT. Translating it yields CASSLRGNQPQHF. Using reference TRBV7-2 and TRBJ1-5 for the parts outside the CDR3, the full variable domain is GAGVSQSPSNKVTEKGKDVELRCDPISGHTALYWYRQSLGQGLEFLIYFQGNSAPDKSGLPSDRFSAERTGGSVSTLTIQRTQQEDSAVYLCASSLRGNQPQHFGDGTRLSIL.

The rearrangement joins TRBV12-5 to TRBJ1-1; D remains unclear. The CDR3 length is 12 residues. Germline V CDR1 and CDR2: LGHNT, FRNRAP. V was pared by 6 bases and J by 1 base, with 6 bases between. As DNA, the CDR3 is TGTGCTAGTGGGCCACCGAACACTGAAGCTTTCTTT. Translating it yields CASGPPNTEAFF.

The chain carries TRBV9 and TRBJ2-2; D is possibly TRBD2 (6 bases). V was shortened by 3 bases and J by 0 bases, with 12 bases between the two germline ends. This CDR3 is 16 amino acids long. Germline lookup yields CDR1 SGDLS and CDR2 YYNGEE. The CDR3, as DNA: TGTGCCAGCAGCGGACCGGCGGGGACGAACACCGGGGAGCTGTTTTTT. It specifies CASSGPAGTNTGELFF.

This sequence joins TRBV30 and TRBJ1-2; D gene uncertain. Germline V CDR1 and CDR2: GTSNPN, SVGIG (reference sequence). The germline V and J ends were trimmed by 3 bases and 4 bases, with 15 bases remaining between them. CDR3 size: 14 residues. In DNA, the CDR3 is TGTGCCTGGAGAGCTCTAGGGTCAGCCTATGGCTACACCTTC. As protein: CAWRALGSAYGYTF.